The entry below gives a single T cell receptor (beta chain) sequence along with its context. The antigen is unknown. The data are from a study of synovial regulatory T cells in juvenile arthritis. In the study overall: A few patients were therapy-naive; 5 to 7 received methotrexate alone.

Study results and caveats: Across patients, iaTreg TCR repertoires were mostly private, partly shared with synovial Teff and blood CPL. Synovial Treg CDR3 sequences overlapped more with iaTregs than other circulating Tregs. Compared with other blood Treg cells, inflammation-associated Treg cells had reduced TCR diversity.

The protocol was immunoSEQ multiplex PCR, while the TCRdb copy is restricted to in-frame clones and leaves out a portion. The sample shows fewer than 9,000 clones, and under 2% sits with its ten largest clones. The CDR3 sequence is 12 residues long. Only the protein is on record. The germline CDR1 and CDR2 sequences are MNHNY and SVGAGI (reference sequence). Specimen: Treg cells from blood. Subset specified: remaining (HLA-DR-negative) circulating blood Treg cells. The sequence came from a donor aged 2-35 years with juvenile idiopathic arthritis. J is TRBJ2-7 and V is TRBV6-6. CDR3 region: CASSQWSYEQYF.